Below, 32 T cell receptor beta chains from the same sample are listed, as sequenced in a study of vaccination effects on CD4 cells after COVID-19. Viral peptide pools were used in the ViraFEST assay to expand antigen-specific CD4+ T cells, and sequencing came afterward. Culturing for around ten days preceded CD4+ T cell isolation. The cohort was immunized with two doses of either the BNT162b2 or mRNA-1273 vaccine. The antigens these receptors bind are not known. Profiled with immunoSEQ multiplex PCR; TCRdb holds only in-frame clones, not every one. The sample lists more than 11,000 clones; approximately 72% were seen once. Sequences were derived from CD4+ T cells from PBMCs cultured with SARS-CoV-2 spike peptides, sampled after COVID-19 vaccination. These receptor sequences come from a human donor who received a COVID-19 vaccine.

By its share, this clone is medium-sized. V gene TRBV28 combines with J gene TRBJ1-1; D might be TRBD1 (5 bases). Germline CDR1 MDHEN, CDR2 SYDVKM. The V end lost 5 bases, the J end lost 1 base, and 14 bases lay between the germline ends. This CDR3 has 15 amino acids. The CDR3 DNA sequence: TGTGCCAGCAGTCCAAATGAGGGGAGGAACACTGAAGCTTTCTTT. Protein product: CASSPNEGRNTEAFF.

The J gene is TRBJ1-1, the V gene TRBV27; the match to TRBD1 covers 12 bases. With 3 bases clipped from V and 1 base from J, the junction kept 3 bases outside the gene matches. This CDR3 contains 16 residues. Germline V gives CDR1 MNHEY, CDR2 SMNVEV (reference sequence). The CDR3, as DNA: TGTGCCAGCAGTTTCGGGACAGGGGGCCCGAACACTGAAGCTTTCTTT. It yields the protein CASSFGTGGPNTEAFF.

The CDR3 reads CASSGQRTGGNNQPQHF. CDR3 nucleotide sequence: TGTGCCAGCAGTGGACAAAGGACAGGGGGCAACAATCAGCCCCAGCATTTT. The J gene is TRBJ1-5, the V gene TRBV6-1, with 11 bases that match TRBD1. With 4 bases clipped from V and 3 bases from J, the junction kept 8 bases outside the gene matches. The length of the CDR3 is 17 residues. Germline values: CDR1 MNHNS, CDR2 SASEGT.

This chain joins TRBV7-2 and TRBJ1-2; D ambiguous. Per germline, CDR1 SGHTA and CDR2 FQGNSA. V was cut by 1 base and J by 6 bases, with 15 bases left in between. CDR3 length equals 15 residues. Here the CDR3 reads CASSLDGGSIDGYTF. CDR3 DNA: TGTGCCAGCAGCTTAGATGGAGGATCAATAGATGGCTACACCTTC.

This chain joins TRBV7-2 and TRBJ2-7; 7 bases are shared with TRBD2. Trimming removed 5 bases from V and 0 bases from J; junction bases left unmatched: 4. Germline V CDR1 and CDR2: SGHTA, FQGNSA. The CDR3 runs to 14 residues. CDR3 sequence reads: CASSVTSVSYEQYF. The CDR3 DNA follows: TGTGCCAGCAGCGTAACTAGCGTCTCCTACGAGCAGTACTTC.

The chain employs TRBV4-2 and TRBJ1-6; no reliable D call. The CDR3 extends over 17 amino acids. Germline V gene data show CDR1 as LGHNA and CDR2 as YNFKEQ. Trimming took 4 bases from V and 5 from J, leaving 18 bases between them. For the CDR3, the DNA is TGTGCCAGCAGCCCCCCGGCCCGGCTGGGAAATAATTCACCCCTCCACTTT. Protein product: CASSPPARLGNNSPLHF.

In its sample, this clone was seen a few times. The chain joins TRBV2 to TRBJ1-2; 7 positions agree with TRBD1. Looked up from germline, CDR1 is SNHLY and CDR2 is FYNNEI. V shed 4 bases, J shed 8 bases, and the junction held 10 bases outside the gene matches. The CDR3 totals 14 residues. CDR3 sequence (DNA): TGTGCCAGCAGTGGTTTACAGGGGTCACGGGGCTACACCTTC. Its translation is CASSGLQGSRGYTF.

This sequence joins TRBV5-4 and TRBJ1-2; possibly TRBD1 for D (6 bases). The CDR3 totals 14 residues. Germline lookup yields CDR1 SGHNT and CDR2 YYREEE (reference sequence). Trimming left V 2 bases short and J 4 bases short, with 12 bases between. The CDR3 region has the DNA TGTGCCAGCAGCTTAGATCAGGGGAGCTATGGCTACACCTTC. This sequence encodes CASSLDQGSYGYTF.

A single count supports this clone. This chain joins TRBV28 and TRBJ1-5; no firm D call. The CDR3 runs 17 residues. V lost 3 bases and J lost 1, with 16 bases in between. Germline assignment: CDR1 MDHEN and CDR2 SYDVKM. The CDR3 sequence: CASSFPGGLRSNQPQHF. DNA of the CDR3: TGTGCCAGCAGTTTCCCCGGAGGCCTCAGAAGCAATCAGCCCCAGCATTTT.

The chain carries TRBV28 and TRBJ2-7; maybe TRBD2 (5 bases). Germline CDR1 and CDR2: MDHEN and SYDVKM. The CDR3 has 13 amino acids. V lost 6 bases, J lost 5 bases, and 14 bases lay in between. Here the CDR3 reads CASSESGTNEQYF. The CDR3, as DNA: TGTGCCAGCAGCGAGAGCGGCACAAACGAGCAGTACTTC.

This chain joins TRBV24-1 and TRBJ1-5, with a possible D match to TRBD1 (5 bases). The germline V gene has CDR1 KGHDR and CDR2 SFDVKD. The CDR3 consists of 17 residues. Trimming took off 4 bases at V and 1 base at J, with 16 bases between the two ends. CDR3 sequence (DNA): TGTGCCACCAGTGAATCGGACCCAGGGTACAGCAATCAGCCCCAGCATTTT. This translates into CATSESDPGYSNQPQHF.

This chain joins TRBV6-1 and TRBJ2-7, with D possibly TRBD2 on 6 matching bases. The CDR3 is 16 residues long. Trimming took 1 base from V and 1 from J, leaving 14 bases between them. Germline V CDR1 and CDR2: MNHNS, SASEGT. The CDR3 here is CASSEVYPGESYEQYF. CDR3 sequence (DNA): TGTGCCAGCAGTGAAGTTTATCCGGGGGAATCCTACGAGCAGTACTTC.

This chain links TRBV5-8 with TRBJ2-7; D possibly corresponds to TRBD1 (5 bases). V lost 2 bases to trimming and J lost 2 bases, with 14 bases between them. CDR3 length: 15 residues. The germline CDR1 and CDR2 sequences are SGHTS and YDEGEE. The chain's CDR3 is CASSLHRIQAYEQYF. The CDR3 DNA reads as TGTGCCAGCAGCTTACACCGGATACAGGCCTACGAGCAGTACTTC.

The V and J genes are TRBV5-1 and TRBJ2-7, with D perhaps TRBD1 (5 bases). V was pared by 0 bases and J by 0 bases, with 10 bases between. Germline CDR1 reads SGHRS; CDR2 reads YFSETQ. This CDR3 region has 15 residues. The chain's CDR3 is CASSLGDRNSYEQYF. The CDR3 DNA follows: TGCGCCAGCAGCTTGGGTGACAGAAACTCCTACGAGCAGTACTTC.

The chain couples TRBV23-1 to TRBJ1-4; 8 bases map to TRBD1. TRBV23-1 carries the ORF label, with uncertain function. With V trimmed by 3 bases and J by 7 bases, 4 bases remained unmatched. CDR3 size: 14 residues. For the CDR3, the DNA is TGCGCCAGCAGTCAGTCAGGGGGCGGTGAAAAACTGTTTTTT. This codes for CASSQSGGGEKLFF.

The chain uses TRBV28 and TRBJ2-7; TRBD1 agrees at 10 bases. V shed 7 bases, J shed 7 bases, and the junction held 16 bases outside the gene matches. CDR1 and CDR2 from the germline V gene are MDHEN and SYDVKM. CDR3 length: 16 amino acids. CDR3 in amino acids: CASIRSPGQGTREQYF. CDR3 in DNA: TGTGCCAGCATCAGATCCCCGGGACAGGGGACTCGGGAGCAGTACTTC. Filled out from reference TRBV28 and TRBJ2-7, the complete variable domain reads DVKVTQSSRYLVKRTGEKVFLECVQDMDHENMFWYRQDPGLGLRLIYFSYDVKMKEKGDIPEGYSVSREKKERFSLILESASTNQTSMYLCASIRSPGQGTREQYFGPGTRLTVT.

The chain combines TRBV28 with TRBJ1-4, with D tentatively TRBD1 (5 bases). Trimming removed 1 base at V and 1 base at J, with 7 bases between. Germline V CDR1 and CDR2: MDHEN, SYDVKM. This CDR3 is built from 15 residues. The CDR3 spells CASSLSGGTNEKLFF. CDR3 DNA: TGTGCCAGCAGTTTATCGGGGGGAACTAATGAAAAACTGTTTTTT.

This clone was counted a few times. This chain links TRBV14 with TRBJ2-7; 7 bases map to TRBD2. This CDR3 is 12 amino acids long. With V trimmed by 4 bases and J by 5 bases, 2 bases remained unmatched. CDR1 is SGHDN and CDR2 is FVKESK in the germline V gene. This CDR3 is CASSRREDEQYF. The CDR3 DNA follows: TGTGCCAGCAGCCGCCGGGAGGACGAGCAGTACTTC. Full variable domain (outside the CDR3, taken from reference TRBV14 and TRBJ2-7): EAGVTQFPSHSVIEKGQTVTLRCDPISGHDNLYWYRRVMGKEIKFLLHFVKESKQDESGMPNNRFLAERTGGTYSTLKVQPAELEDSGVYFCASSRREDEQYFGPGTRLTVT.

The rearrangement joins TRBV10-3 to TRBJ1-2, with D possibly being TRBD1 (5 bases). Trimming shortened V by 3 bases and J by 3 bases, and 5 bases separated the two germline ends. CDR1 is ENHRY and CDR2 is SYGVKD in the germline V gene. CDR3 size: 12 residues. The CDR3 here is CAISDRDYGYTF. The DNA for the CDR3 is TGTGCCATCAGTGACAGGGACTATGGCTACACCTTC.

In this sample, this clone turned up a few times. This chain connects TRBV3-1 (or the pseudogene TRBV3-2) to TRBJ1-6; possibly TRBD1 for D (6 bases). The length of the CDR3 is 15 residues. The V gene's germline CDR1 is LGHDT and CDR2 YNNKEL (reference sequence). Trimming pared 4 bases from V and 7 bases from J, leaving 14 bases between. The CDR3 region is CASSRNREANSPLHF. In DNA, the CDR3 is TGTGCCAGCAGCCGTAACAGGGAGGCAAATTCACCCCTCCACTTT.

The gene calls are TRBV6-5 and TRBJ1-1; D ambiguous. The length of the CDR3 is 11 residues. With 6 bases removed from V and 10 bases from J, the gap between germline ends came to 12 bases. CDR1 MNHEY and CDR2 SVGAGI come from the germline V gene. The CDR3 DNA is TGTGCCAGCAGAAACGAGGATTTAGCTTTCTTT. This translates into CASRNEDLAFF.

This chain joins TRBV7-9 and TRBJ2-3; D gene ambiguous. This CDR3 contains 15 residues. CDR1 is SEHNR and CDR2 is FQNEAQ in the germline V gene (reference sequence). Trimming cost V 1 base and J 0 bases, with 8 bases left between them. The CDR3 here is CASSLVLASTDTQYF. For the CDR3, the DNA is TGTGCCAGCAGCTTAGTCCTTGCAAGCACAGATACGCAGTATTTT. The complete variable domain, with remaining parts taken from reference TRBV7-9 and TRBJ2-3, reads DTGVSQNPRHKITKRGQNVTFRCDPISEHNRLYWYRQTLGQGPEFLTYFQNEAQLEKSRLLSDRFSAERPKGSFSTLEIQRTEQGDSAMYLCASSLVLASTDTQYFGPGTRLTVL.

The V and J genes are TRBV6-5 and TRBJ1-1; D is unclear. This CDR3 comprises 12 residues. From germline, CDR1 is MNHEY and CDR2 SVGAGI. V lost 9 bases, J lost 0 bases, and 8 bases lay in between. Written as DNA, the CDR3 is TGTGCCAGTCGTTTCATGAACACTGAAGCTTTCTTT. The encoded protein is CASRFMNTEAFF.

In DNA form, the CDR3 reads TGTGCCAGTAGTAGGGACCATAGGGCGGGTGATGGCTACACCTTC. This sequence encodes CASSRDHRAGDGYTF. The V and J genes are TRBV19 and TRBJ1-2, with D possibly TRBD1 on 5 matching bases. The CDR3 is made up of 15 amino acids. Trimming took off 4 bases at V and 6 bases at J, with 18 bases between the two ends. The germline CDR1 and CDR2 sequences are LNHDA and SQIVND (reference sequence). Full variable domain (rest looked up from reference TRBV19 and TRBJ1-2): DGGITQSPKYLFRKEGQNVTLSCEQNLNHDAMYWYRQDPGQGLRLIYYSQIVNDFQKGDIAEGYSVSREKKESFPLTVTSAQKNPTAFYLCASSRDHRAGDGYTFGSGTRLTVV.

The CDR3 DNA is TGTGCCAGCAGCAAACGGCAGGGGGGAGAGACCCAGTACTTC. It yields the protein CASSKRQGGETQYF. The V and J genes are TRBV6-6 and TRBJ2-5; perhaps TRBD1 as D (7 bases). Germline lookup yields CDR1 MNHNY and CDR2 SVGAGI (reference sequence). Deletions cut 6 bases from V and 4 bases from J, with 15 bases between. The CDR3 contains 14 residues.

The chain links TRBV7-9 to TRBJ2-3; D is undetermined. V lost 5 bases and J lost 0, with 15 bases in between. CDR3 size: 16 residues. CDR1 and CDR2 from the germline V gene are SEHNR and FQNEAQ (reference sequence). Here the CDR3 reads CASSPSAAPSTDTQYF. CDR3 nucleotides: TGTGCCAGCAGCCCCTCTGCGGCCCCTAGCACAGATACGCAGTATTTT.

This clone was detected only once. The chain employs TRBV5-8 and TRBJ2-1; a weak D match, TRBD2 (6 bases). With 4 bases removed from V and 0 bases from J, the gap between germline ends came to 20 bases. The CDR3 consists of 18 residues. Germline V gene data show CDR1 as SGHTS and CDR2 as YDEGEE. The CDR3 sequence is CASSRTKAKLSSYNEQFF. CDR3 nucleotide sequence: TGTGCCAGCAGCCGGACTAAGGCAAAACTAAGCTCCTACAATGAGCAGTTCTTC.

This clone was seen only once. The rearrangement links TRBV7-8 to TRBJ2-3; TRBD2 aligns across 15 bases. The germline V gene encodes CDR1 SGHVS and CDR2 FQNEAQ. This CDR3 comprises 17 residues. With 5 bases clipped from V and 2 bases from J, the junction kept 5 bases outside the gene matches. The DNA of the CDR3 is TGTGCCAGCAGCGGACTAGCGGGAGGGCCCCACACAGATACGCAGTATTTT. Protein: CASSGLAGGPHTDTQYF.

This sequence joins TRBV4-2 and TRBJ2-5; 14 bases agree with TRBD2. The CDR3 is made up of 15 amino acids. Unmatched junction bases numbered 3, after V lost 4 bases and J lost 5 bases. The germline V gene has CDR1 LGHNA and CDR2 YNFKEQ. The CDR3 nucleotides are TGTGCCAGCAGCCCTGGACTAGCGGGAGGTGAGACCCAGTACTTC. Protein: CASSPGLAGGETQYF.

The CDR3 nucleotides are TGTGCCAGCAGTTTTCGGGTTGCCACTGAAGCTTTCTTT. Residues: CASSFRVATEAFF. The genes are TRBV28 and TRBJ1-1, with D unresolved. Trimming cost V 3 bases and J 4 bases, with 9 bases left between them. Germline V CDR1 and CDR2: MDHEN, SYDVKM. The CDR3 extends over 13 amino acids.

CDR3 sequence: CSVRGQGEEKLFF. CDR3 sequence (DNA): TGCAGCGTTCGAGGACAGGGAGAGGAAAAACTGTTTTTT. The chain combines TRBV29-1 with TRBJ1-4, with 8 positions matching TRBD1. Germline V gives CDR1 SQVTM, CDR2 ANQGSEA. Trimming took 5 bases from V and 8 from J; bases not matched to a gene: 7. The CDR3 length is 13 residues.

V usage is TRBV9 and J usage is TRBJ2-2; 7 nucleotides line up with TRBD1. Germline assignment: CDR1 SGDLS and CDR2 YYNGEE. J was trimmed by 3 bases and V by 4 bases; bases with no gene match: 9. The length of the CDR3 is 16 residues. CDR3 nucleotides: TGTGCCAGCAGCCATGGAAGGGGGCGTCACACCGGGGAGCTGTTTTTT. Its protein is CASSHGRGRHTGELFF.